Sequencing of this T cell receptor (beta chain) was carried out in a study of cytomegalovirus exposure and HLA in healthy donors. Study-level findings and limits: Usually a TCR sequence was rare, but some public TCRs were found in many donors. A later look showed TCR association rates differing by HLA locus, highest for DRB1 and lowest for HLA-C.

After removal of 4 bases from V and 2 bases from J, the junction contained 5 bases not matched to a gene. In germline, CDR1 is SGDLS, CDR2 YYNGEE. CDR3 length: 16 amino acids. The PCR employed 60 Vbeta primers together with 13 Jbeta primers. TCRdb's table, derived via immunoSEQ multiplex PCR, lists solely in-frame clones and lacks some. The data contain around 200,000 clones, roughly 80% of them singletons. Points on this clone: The antigen is unknown.

This rearrangement joins TRBV9 to TRBJ2-5; 13 bases map to TRBD2. This TCR was sampled from a female donor in good health and CMV-seronegative. The material sequenced was PBMCs. The CDR3 loop is CASSMSGLAGQETQYF. CDR3 nucleotides: TGTGCCAGCAGCATGTCGGGACTAGCGGGACAAGAGACCCAGTACTTC.